This T cell receptor (beta chain) was documented in a study of blood T cell repertoires in COVID-19. Study background: The samples span acute and convalescent COVID-19 from the United States, Italy and Spain. PBMCs, B-cell-depleted T cells, or T cells were the source of the cDNA or gDNA that made up the material.

How the authors handled the data: Counts of nucleated cells, estimated from reference gene primer amplification, were obtained. Clones were read by immunoSEQ multiplex PCR, and TCRdb kept only the in-frame ones, dropping some. V and J calls and clone size come straight from that table; D and trimming were deduced from the DNA. The table includes about 120,000 clones, about nine tenths detected once. The CDR3 length is 14 residues. Germline CDR1 LNHDA, CDR2 SQIVND (reference sequence). The V end lost 3 bases, the J end lost 2 bases, and 11 bases lay between the germline ends. Sequenced material: peripheral blood. The receptor was isolated from a man aged 35 to 55 with acute or convalescent COVID-19. V usage is TRBV19 and J usage is TRBJ2-7, with D perhaps TRBD1 (6 bases). Here the CDR3 reads CASSIRGPTYEQYF. The CDR3 DNA reads as TGTGCCAGTAGTATCAGGGGCCCCACCTACGAGCAGTACTTC.